This entry features one TCR beta chain sequence. Its antigen remains unidentified. The germline V gene encodes CDR1 SGHTS and CDR2 YDEGEE. The CDR3 spans 11 residues. The V and J ends lost 4 bases and 5 bases respectively, with 6 bases between them. The record originates from a study of tumor-infiltrating lymphocytes in localized non-small cell lung cancer. About the research overall: From each patient, both tumor and uninvolved lung, non-adjacent to tumor, were sampled. The study, taken as a whole, reports: Higher tumor T cell infiltration than in uninvolved lung was supported by TCRbeta sequencing. Immunotypes IM1 and IM2 had similar TCR-derived T-cell fractions.

Assay: immunoSEQ multiplex PCR; the TCRdb copy retains only in-frame clones and omits some. The table includes about 12,000 clones, around 64% detected once. The chain uses TRBV5-8 and TRBJ2-5, with D unclear. Sequenced material: uninvolved lung tissue not adjacent to the tumor. The TCR sequence derives from a human donor with non-small cell lung cancer. CDR3 amino acids: CASSIRETQYF. CDR3 nucleotides: TGTGCCAGCAGCATCCGGGAGACCCAGTACTTC.